This T cell receptor beta chain stems from a study of post-analysis software for immune sequencing data. The CDR3 sequence is 15 residues long. Trimming removed 6 bases at V and 3 bases at J, with 18 bases between. Every TCR beta cDNA library bore unique molecular identifiers. TCRdb re-called the PCR reads through MiXCR, storing one row per CDR3 protein. The sample holds around 150,000 distinct CDR3 sequences, 35% to 40% seen once. J is TRBJ2-7 and V is TRBV12-3 or TRBV12-4; D is possibly TRBD1 (5 bases). The starting material was blood, obtained after autologous hematopoietic stem cell transplantation. The receptor was isolated from a girl between 5 and 17 years old with multiple sclerosis. CDR3 region: CASSPRDRGFYEQYF. Here the CDR3 DNA reads TGTGCCAGCAGCCCCCGAGACAGAGGATTCTACGAGCAGTACTTC.